These 24 T cell receptor beta chains were all obtained from the same sample, sequenced in a study of T cell responses to AZD1222 COVID-19 vaccine listed by TCRdb under 2021. Library preparation was by the immunoSEQ multiplex PCR assay. Entries here come from immuneACCESS through TCRdb and include only in-frame sequences with V and J called. Some clones fail to appear in such tables; in the studies checked, an unresolved V gene covers under half of the shortfall, and the cause of the remainder is unknown. The sample data list about 110,000 clones, and under 95% of these were observed just once. The ten largest account for 22% of the sample. The intended sense of this specimen's time point label: baseline before first vaccination. Sample: peripheral blood, taken on day 0 of AZD1222 vaccination. The receptors were sampled from an adult in good health.

CDR3 in DNA: TGTGCCTGGAGCCGGACTAGCCTCAAAGAGACCCAGTACTTC. This sequence encodes CAWSRTSLKETQYF. This chain links TRBV30 with TRBJ2-5; 8 bases map to TRBD2. The V gene's germline CDR1 is GTSNPN and CDR2 SVGIG (reference sequence). Trimming at V came to 3 bases and at J to 3 bases, leaving 6 bases not matched to a gene. The CDR3 consists of 14 residues. The full variable domain, in which reference TRBV30 and TRBJ2-5 provide the parts outside the CDR3, is SQTIHQWPATLVQPVGSPLSLECTVEGTSNPNLYWYRQAAGRGLQLLFYSVGIGQISSEVPQNLSASRPQDRQFILSSKKLLLSDSGFYLCAWSRTSLKETQYFGPGTRLLVL.

This chain connects TRBV5-1 to TRBJ2-2; 7 bases agree with TRBD1. The germline V gene has CDR1 SGHRS and CDR2 YFSETQ. The V and J ends lost 4 bases and 5 bases, in that order; junction bases with no gene match: 11. The CDR3 spans 16 residues. The CDR3 protein is CASSNRGGPGTGELFF. CDR3 DNA sequence: TGCGCCAGCAGCAATAGAGGGGGCCCGGGAACCGGGGAGCTGTTTTTT.

V is TRBV19 and J is TRBJ2-1, with 8 bases that match TRBD2. The CDR3 consists of 14 residues. Germline V gene sequence: CDR1 LNHDA, CDR2 SQIVND (reference sequence). The V segment lost 4 bases and the J segment 9 bases; nucleotides outside the gene matches: 8. CDR3 nucleotide sequence: TGTGCCAGTAGTAGAGCCGGGGGGGCCGTTGAGCAGTTCTTC. This translates into CASSRAGGAVEQFF.

This rearrangement joins TRBV19 to TRBJ2-7, with 11 nucleotides matching TRBD1. Trimming at V came to 4 bases and at J to 3 bases, leaving 8 bases not matched to a gene. In germline, CDR1 is LNHDA, CDR2 SQIVND (reference sequence). The CDR3 totals 16 residues. CDR3 coding DNA: TGTGCCAGTAGTAGTAAGGGACAGGGGGTAGTCTACGAGCAGTACTTC. It yields the protein CASSSKGQGVVYEQYF.

The CDR3 bases are TGTGCCAGCAGCTCTGAGACAGGGAAACCTACGAACACCGGGGAGCTGTTTTTT. Its protein is CASSSETGKPTNTGELFF. The chain joins TRBV6-2 or TRBV6-3 to TRBJ2-2; 7 bases agree with TRBD1. The CDR3 runs 18 residues. Germline V gives CDR1 MNHEY, CDR2 SVGEGT. J was trimmed by 0 bases and V by 6 bases; bases with no gene match: 13.

This clone was found once. J is TRBJ1-4 and V is TRBV7-2, with D maybe TRBD1 (6 bases). The CDR3 is 14 amino acids. From germline, CDR1 is SGHTA and CDR2 FQGNSA. Deletions cut 5 bases from V and 8 bases from J, with 15 bases between. CDR3 sequence: CASSPQGIQEKLFF. DNA of the CDR3: TGTGCCAGCAGCCCCCAGGGGATTCAGGAAAAACTGTTTTTT.

The chain carries TRBV7-2 and TRBJ2-7; D is undetermined. Per germline, CDR1 SGHTA and CDR2 FQGNSA. CDR3 length: 13 amino acids. Between the trimmed V and J ends, which lost 3 bases and 3 bases, there was a span of 9 bases. As DNA, the CDR3 is TGTGCCAGCAGCTTGGCGAGGAACTACGAGCAGTACTTC. Its protein product is CASSLARNYEQYF. Filled out from reference TRBV7-2 and TRBJ2-7, the complete variable domain reads GAGVSQSPSNKVTEKGKDVELRCDPISGHTALYWYRQSLGQGLEFLIYFQGNSAPDKSGLPSDRFSAERTGGSVSTLTIQRTQQEDSAVYLCASSLARNYEQYFGPGTRLTVT.

The rearrangement uses TRBV19 and TRBJ2-3; 7 positions match TRBD2. Germline V gene lookup returns CDR1 LNHDA and CDR2 SQIVND (reference sequence). This CDR3 comprises 16 residues. V gave up 7 bases and J gave up 4 bases; unmatched junction bases: 14. CDR3 DNA: TGTGCCAGTACCCCTTCCTCGCGGGGGAGAGCAGATACGCAGTATTTT. Translating it yields CASTPSSRGRADTQYF.

The rearrangement joins TRBV5-5 to TRBJ2-7; D gene uncertain. Trimming took off 4 bases at V and 3 bases at J, with 8 bases between the two ends. In germline, CDR1 is SGHKS, CDR2 YYEKEE (reference sequence). CDR3 length: 12 residues. CDR3: CASSHDLYEQYF. CDR3 bases: TGTGCCAGCAGCCATGATCTCTACGAGCAGTACTTC.

The chain has TRBV5-6 and TRBJ1-3, with 9 bases matching TRBD1. The CDR3 consists of 15 residues. V shed 4 bases and J 3 bases; nucleotides not matched to a gene: 5. Germline-derived CDR1 and CDR2 are SGHDT and YYEEEE. This CDR3 reads CASSPDRGIGNTIYF. DNA of the CDR3: TGTGCCAGCAGCCCGGACAGGGGAATTGGAAACACCATATATTTT.

J is TRBJ1-2 and V is TRBV3-1 (or the pseudogene TRBV3-2), with 10 positions matching TRBD1. The CDR3 spans 11 residues. Trimming cost V 4 bases and J 13 bases; bases outside gene matches: 3. The V gene's germline CDR1 is LGHDT and CDR2 YNNKEL (reference sequence). CDR3 sequence reads: CASSRQGAFTF. For the CDR3, the DNA is TGTGCCAGCAGCCGACAGGGGGCGTTCACCTTC.

The rearrangement uses TRBV4-2 and TRBJ2-5, with TRBD2 matching 13 bases. This CDR3 contains 16 residues. V trimming: 5 bases; J trimming: 3 bases; junction bases outside the gene matches: 6. Germline V gene data show CDR1 as LGHNA and CDR2 as YNFKEQ. CDR3 DNA sequence: TGTGCCAGCAGCGCATCCGGGACTAGCGGGGAAGAGACCCAGTACTTC. Amino acids: CASSASGTSGEETQYF.

This clone was seen a handful of times. This rearrangement joins TRBV18 to TRBJ2-1; D is possibly TRBD1 (5 bases). The V end was cut by 3 bases, the J end by 10 bases, with 13 bases between. CDR1 KGHSH and CDR2 LQKENI come from the germline V gene. The CDR3 runs 13 residues. DNA for the CDR3: TGTGCCAGCTCACCGGTCGACAGTTACGAGCAGTTCTTC. Its translation is CASSPVDSYEQFF.

The chain uses TRBV6-5 and TRBJ2-7; 9 bases map to TRBD1. The V gene's germline CDR1 is MNHEY and CDR2 SVGAGI. The CDR3 sequence is 13 residues long. Trimming cost V 11 bases and J 5 bases; bases outside gene matches: 10. Written as DNA, the CDR3 is TGTGCCGGTATGACAGGGGGTATCGACGAGCAGTACTTC. Its protein product is CAGMTGGIDEQYF.

The chain carries TRBV13 and TRBJ2-5, with D perhaps TRBD1 (6 bases). V gave up 2 bases and J gave up 8 bases, with 18 bases separating them. This CDR3 has 15 residues. Per germline, CDR1 PRHDT and CDR2 FYEKMQ (reference sequence). The CDR3 DNA is TGTGCCAGCAGCTTAAACGGATACAGGGTTAATACCCAGTACTTC. It translates to CASSLNGYRVNTQYF.

The chain couples TRBV5-4 to TRBJ1-1; no firm D call. Germline lookup yields CDR1 SGHNT and CDR2 YYREEE (reference sequence). The CDR3 sequence is 15 residues long. V gave up 6 bases and J gave up 1 base, with 16 bases separating them. The CDR3 reads CASNPRRETNTEAFF. The CDR3 bases are TGTGCCAGCAACCCGAGACGGGAGACGAACACTGAAGCTTTCTTT. Combining the CDR3 with reference TRBV5-4 and TRBJ1-1 gives the whole variable domain ETGVTQSPTHLIKTRGQQVTLRCSSQSGHNTVSWYQQALGQGPQFIFQYYREEENGRGNFPPRFSGLQFPNYSSELNVNALELDDSALYLCASNPRRETNTEAFFGQGTRLTVV.

Written as DNA, the CDR3 is TGTGCCAGCCTATGGGGGTCCGAGAACACTGAAGCTTTCTTT. Its protein is CASLWGSENTEAFF. The chain carries TRBV7-9 and TRBJ1-1; tentatively, D is TRBD1 (5 bases). Germline CDR1 and CDR2: SEHNR and FQNEAQ (reference sequence). The CDR3 consists of 14 residues. The V end lost 8 bases, the J end lost 1 base, and 14 bases lay between the germline ends.

The genes are TRBV25-1 and TRBJ1-2, with 11 bases fitting TRBD1. The CDR3 is made up of 16 amino acids. V lost 4 bases and J lost 3; bases outside the gene matches: 7. Germline V gene data show CDR1 as MGHDK and CDR2 as SYGVNS. In DNA form, the CDR3 reads TGTGCCAGCAGTGCCCCTTGGGACAGGGGGGACTATGGCTACACCTTC. Translation gives CASSAPWDRGDYGYTF.

The chain joins TRBV10-3 to TRBJ2-7, with TRBD2 as a possible D gene (6 bases). Germline CDR1 ENHRY, CDR2 SYGVKD. V lost 9 bases, J lost 2 bases, and 8 bases lay in between. This CDR3 is 11 amino acids long. In DNA form, the CDR3 reads TGTGCCATGGGAGGCCCCTACGAGCAGTACTTC. It encodes CAMGGPYEQYF.

Concerning this clone itself: An end of the junction differs from the germline gene, which may be a read error. In DNA form, the CDR3 reads TGCGCCAGCAGCTTGGGTTCCGGGACAGGGGGTTCCTTC. This codes for CASSLGSGTGGSF. The chain carries TRBV5-1 and TRBJ2-7; TRBD1 matches 11 bases. The CDR3 spans 13 residues. From germline, CDR1 is SGHRS and CDR2 YFSETQ.

The chain uses TRBV30 and TRBJ1-2, with D hard to call. Germline CDR1 GTSNPN, CDR2 SVGIG (reference sequence). The V and J ends lost 2 bases and 2 bases respectively, with 12 bases between them. This CDR3 contains 14 residues. CDR3 protein: CAWSPGRANYGYTF. The CDR3 coding sequence is TGTGCCTGGAGTCCCGGACGGGCCAACTATGGCTACACCTTC.

V is TRBV7-2 and J is TRBJ2-3, with 8 bases fitting TRBD2. Germline V gene sequence: CDR1 SGHTA, CDR2 FQGNSA. The CDR3 extends over 15 amino acids. Losses at the gene ends were 4 bases for V and 2 bases for J; bases not matched to a gene: 5. The CDR3 bases are TGTGCCAGCAGCTGGCGGGGGGCCTACACAGATACGCAGTATTTT. Translation: CASSWRGAYTDTQYF.

The chain couples TRBV5-6 to TRBJ1-6; TRBD1 might be the D (5 bases). Germline CDR1 SGHDT, CDR2 YYEEEE. V lost 0 bases and J 9 bases, leaving 13 bases between the germline ends. CDR3 length equals 15 residues. CDR3 nucleotides: TGTGCCAGCAGCTTGGCCTCAGGGTGGACTTCACCCCTCCACTTT. This encodes CASSLASGWTSPLHF.

This sequence joins TRBV3-1 (or the pseudogene TRBV3-2) and TRBJ1-5; 10 nucleotides line up with TRBD1. The CDR3 sequence is 18 residues long. Germline trimming cut 6 bases from V and 4 bases from J; bases unmatched to any gene: 15. Germline CDR1 LGHDT, CDR2 YNNKEL (reference sequence). The CDR3, as DNA: TGTGCCAGCAGAAGCACGGGACAGGGGAATTTTAAAAATCAGCCCCAGCATTTT. Encoded protein: CASRSTGQGNFKNQPQHF.